The sequence of this TCR beta chain was determined in a study of T cell repertoires in cytomegalovirus infection. Study summary: Selection of CMV epitopes for the study included recently identified HLA-C-restricted and well-studied HLA-B-restricted ones.

CDR3 length equals 13 residues. Looked up from germline, CDR1 is MNHNS and CDR2 is SASEGT. Notes on this clonotype: The antigen is undetermined. Relative to the germline gene, one junction end is altered; a read error may explain this.

TCRdb re-derived calls from the reads in MiXCR, one entry per CDR3 protein. The sample holds about 920,000 distinct CDR3 sequences, 25% to 40% seen once. Study observations and caveats: Cumulative frequency of public TCR beta families picked out carriers of CMV plus the relevant HLA. HLA-C-restricted, CMV-specific TCR beta clonotypes were dominant ex vivo.

The chain joins TRBV6-1 to TRBJ2-7, with D maybe TRBD2 (5 bases). The sample was cultured CD8+ T cells from PBMCs, taken from culture after CMV antigen stimulation. The receptor was derived from a human donor in good health (CMV status not recorded). Some clones in this sample may be carry-over from other donors' samples. CDR3 sequence: CASSTPGSYERYF. The CDR3 DNA follows: TGTGCCAGCAGTACTCCGGGGAGCTACGAGCGGTACTTC.